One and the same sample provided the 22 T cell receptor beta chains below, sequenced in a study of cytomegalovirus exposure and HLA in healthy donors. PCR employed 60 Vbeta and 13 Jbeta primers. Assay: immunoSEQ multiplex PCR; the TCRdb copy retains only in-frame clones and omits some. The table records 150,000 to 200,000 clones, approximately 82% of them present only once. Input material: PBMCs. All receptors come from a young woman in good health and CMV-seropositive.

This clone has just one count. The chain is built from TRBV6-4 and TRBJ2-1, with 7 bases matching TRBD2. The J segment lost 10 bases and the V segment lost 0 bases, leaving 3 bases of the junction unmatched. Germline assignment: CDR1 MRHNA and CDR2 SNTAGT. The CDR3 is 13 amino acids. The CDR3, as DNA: TGTGCCAGCAGTGACTCGAACGGGAGGGAGCAGTTCTTC. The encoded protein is CASSDSNGREQFF.

CDR3 sequence reads: CAWRTSGGGYGYTF. Written as DNA, the CDR3 is TGTGCCTGGAGGACGTCAGGGGGCGGCTATGGCTACACCTTC. The chain couples TRBV30 to TRBJ1-2; 8 bases line up with TRBD1. V trimming: 3 bases; J trimming: 4 bases; junction bases outside the gene matches: 7. Germline V lookup: CDR1 GTSNPN, CDR2 SVGIG (reference sequence). This CDR3 is built from 14 residues.

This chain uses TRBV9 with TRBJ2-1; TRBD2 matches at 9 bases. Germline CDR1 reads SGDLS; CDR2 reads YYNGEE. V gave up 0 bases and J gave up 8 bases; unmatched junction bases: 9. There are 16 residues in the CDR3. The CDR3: CASSVGGLAFDHEQFF. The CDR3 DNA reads TGTGCCAGCAGCGTAGGGGGACTAGCATTTGACCATGAGCAGTTCTTC.

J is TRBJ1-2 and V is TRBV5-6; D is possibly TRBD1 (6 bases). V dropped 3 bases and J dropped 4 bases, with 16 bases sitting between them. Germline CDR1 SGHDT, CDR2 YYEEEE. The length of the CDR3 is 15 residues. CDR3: CASSSGGAPSYGYTF. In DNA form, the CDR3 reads TGTGCCAGCAGCTCGGGGGGGGCGCCGAGCTATGGCTACACCTTC.

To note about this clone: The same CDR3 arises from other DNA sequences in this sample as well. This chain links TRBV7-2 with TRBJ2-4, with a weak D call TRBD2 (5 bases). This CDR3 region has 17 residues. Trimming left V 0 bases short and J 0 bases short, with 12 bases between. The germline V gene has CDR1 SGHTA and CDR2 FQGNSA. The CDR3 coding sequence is TGTGCCAGCAGCTTAGCGCGCGGGCGAATAGCCAAAAACATTCAGTACTTC. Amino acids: CASSLARGRIAKNIQYF.

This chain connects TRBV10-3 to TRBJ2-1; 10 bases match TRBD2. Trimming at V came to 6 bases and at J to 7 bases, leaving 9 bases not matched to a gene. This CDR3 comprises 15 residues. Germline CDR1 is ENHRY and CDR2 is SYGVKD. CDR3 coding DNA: TGTGCCATCAGCTCCAGCGGGGGGGCCAGGAATGAGCAGTTCTTC. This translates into CAISSSGGARNEQFF.

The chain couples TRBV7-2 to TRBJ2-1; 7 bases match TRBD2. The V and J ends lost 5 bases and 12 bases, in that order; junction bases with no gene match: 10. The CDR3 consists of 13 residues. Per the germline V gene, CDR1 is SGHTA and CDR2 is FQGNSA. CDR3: CASSGVIAGWQFF. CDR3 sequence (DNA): TGTGCCAGCAGCGGAGTGATAGCGGGTTGGCAGTTCTTC.

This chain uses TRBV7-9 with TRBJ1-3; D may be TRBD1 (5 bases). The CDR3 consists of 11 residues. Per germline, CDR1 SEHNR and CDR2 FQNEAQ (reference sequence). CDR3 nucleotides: TGTTCCGACTCAGGGGGAAACACCATATATTTT. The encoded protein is CSDSGGNTIYF.

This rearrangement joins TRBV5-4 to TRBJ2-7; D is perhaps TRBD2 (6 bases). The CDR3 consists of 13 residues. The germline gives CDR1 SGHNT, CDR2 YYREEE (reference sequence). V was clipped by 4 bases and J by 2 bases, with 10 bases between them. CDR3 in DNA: TGTGCCAGCAGCCCGGAGGGACCCTACGAGCAGTACTTC. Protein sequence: CASSPEGPYEQYF. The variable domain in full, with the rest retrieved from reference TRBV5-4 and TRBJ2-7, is ETGVTQSPTHLIKTRGQQVTLRCSSQSGHNTVSWYQQALGQGPQFIFQYYREEENGRGNFPPRFSGLQFPNYSSELNVNALELDDSALYLCASSPEGPYEQYFGPGTRLTVT.

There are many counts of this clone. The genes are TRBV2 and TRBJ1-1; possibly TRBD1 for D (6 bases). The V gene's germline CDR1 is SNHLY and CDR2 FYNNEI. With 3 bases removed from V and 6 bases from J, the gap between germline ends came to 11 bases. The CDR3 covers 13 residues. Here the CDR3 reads CASSDGTSPEAFF. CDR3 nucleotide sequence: TGTGCCAGCAGTGACGGGACAAGCCCTGAAGCTTTCTTT.

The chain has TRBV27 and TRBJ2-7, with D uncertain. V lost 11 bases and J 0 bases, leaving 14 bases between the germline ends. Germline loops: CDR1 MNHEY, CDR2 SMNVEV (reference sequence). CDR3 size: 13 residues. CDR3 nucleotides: TGTGCCTGTTCGTCCTCTAGCTCCTACGAGCAGTACTTC. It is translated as CACSSSSSYEQYF.

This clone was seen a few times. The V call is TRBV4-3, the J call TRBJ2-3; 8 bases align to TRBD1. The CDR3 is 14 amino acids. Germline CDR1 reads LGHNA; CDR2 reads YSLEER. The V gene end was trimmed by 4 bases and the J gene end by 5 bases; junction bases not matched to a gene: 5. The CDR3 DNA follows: TGCGCCAGCAGCCGGGACAGGAGGGGAGATACGCAGTATTTT. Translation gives CASSRDRRGDTQYF.

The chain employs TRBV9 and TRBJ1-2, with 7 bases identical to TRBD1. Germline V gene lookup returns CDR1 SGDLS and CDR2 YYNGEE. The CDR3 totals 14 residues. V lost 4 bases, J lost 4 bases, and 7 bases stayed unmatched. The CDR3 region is CASSSAGTAYGYTF. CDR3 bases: TGTGCCAGCAGCTCAGCCGGGACAGCCTATGGCTACACCTTC.

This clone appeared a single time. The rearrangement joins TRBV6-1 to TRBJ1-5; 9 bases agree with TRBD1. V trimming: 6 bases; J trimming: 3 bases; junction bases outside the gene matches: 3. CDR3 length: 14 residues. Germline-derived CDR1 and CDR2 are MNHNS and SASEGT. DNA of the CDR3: TGTGCCAGCAGGAGGACAGGGGTCAATCAGCCCCAGCATTTT. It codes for CASRRTGVNQPQHF.

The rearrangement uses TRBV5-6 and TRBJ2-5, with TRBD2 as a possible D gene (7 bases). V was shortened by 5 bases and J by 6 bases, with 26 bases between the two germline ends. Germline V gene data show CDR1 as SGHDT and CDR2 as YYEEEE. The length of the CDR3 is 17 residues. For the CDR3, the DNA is TGTGCCAGCAGTGGTTCATTCGTAGGGGGGGGGCTCAAGACCCAGTACTTC. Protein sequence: CASSGSFVGGGLKTQYF.

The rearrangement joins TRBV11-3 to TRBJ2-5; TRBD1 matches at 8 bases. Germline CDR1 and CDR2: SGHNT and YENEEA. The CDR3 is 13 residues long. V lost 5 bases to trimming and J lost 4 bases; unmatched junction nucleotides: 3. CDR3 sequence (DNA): TGTGCCAGCAGCCCTGACAGGGGAGAGACCCAGTACTTC. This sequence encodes CASSPDRGETQYF.

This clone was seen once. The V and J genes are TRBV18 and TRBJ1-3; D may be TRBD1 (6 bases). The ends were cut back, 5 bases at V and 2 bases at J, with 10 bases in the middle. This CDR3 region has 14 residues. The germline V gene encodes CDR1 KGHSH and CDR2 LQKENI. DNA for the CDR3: TGTGCCAGCTCATCCAGGGGTGCTGGAAACACCATATATTTT. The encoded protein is CASSSRGAGNTIYF.

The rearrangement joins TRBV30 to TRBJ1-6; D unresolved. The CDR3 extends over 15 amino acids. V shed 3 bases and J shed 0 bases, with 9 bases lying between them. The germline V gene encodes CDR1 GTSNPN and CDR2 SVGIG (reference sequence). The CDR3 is CAWRTKSSYNSPLHF. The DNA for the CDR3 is TGTGCCTGGAGGACTAAGAGCTCCTATAATTCACCCCTCCACTTT. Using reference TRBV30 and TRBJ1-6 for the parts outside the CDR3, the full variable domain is SQTIHQWPATLVQPVGSPLSLECTVEGTSNPNLYWYRQAAGRGLQLLFYSVGIGQISSEVPQNLSASRPQDRQFILSSKKLLLSDSGFYLCAWRTKSSYNSPLHFGNGTRLTVT.

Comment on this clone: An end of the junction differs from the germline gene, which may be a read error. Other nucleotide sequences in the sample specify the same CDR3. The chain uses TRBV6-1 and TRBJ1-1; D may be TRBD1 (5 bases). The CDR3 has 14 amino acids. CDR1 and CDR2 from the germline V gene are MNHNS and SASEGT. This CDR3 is CASTFDRLNTEAFF. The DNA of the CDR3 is TGTGCCAGCACCTTCGACAGACTGAACACTGAGGCTTTCTTT.

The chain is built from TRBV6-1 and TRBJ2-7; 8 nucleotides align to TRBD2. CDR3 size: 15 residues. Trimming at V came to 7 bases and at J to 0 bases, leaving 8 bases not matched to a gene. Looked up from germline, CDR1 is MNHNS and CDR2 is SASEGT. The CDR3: CASNVVAGSSYEQYV. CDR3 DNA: TGTGCCAGCAATGTGGTAGCGGGGAGCTCCTACGAGCAGTACGTC.

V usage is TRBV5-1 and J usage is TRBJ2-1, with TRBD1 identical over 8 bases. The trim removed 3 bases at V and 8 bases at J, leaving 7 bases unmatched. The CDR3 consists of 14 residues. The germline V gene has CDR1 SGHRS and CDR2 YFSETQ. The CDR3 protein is CASSSTGGRYEQFF. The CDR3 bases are TGCGCCAGCAGCTCCACAGGGGGGAGGTATGAGCAGTTCTTC.

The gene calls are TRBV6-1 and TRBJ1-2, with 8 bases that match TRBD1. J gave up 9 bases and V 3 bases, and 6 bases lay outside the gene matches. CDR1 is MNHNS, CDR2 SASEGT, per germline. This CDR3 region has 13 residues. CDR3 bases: TGTGCCAGCAGTGAGGACAGGGCGGCTCGCTACACCTTC. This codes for CASSEDRAARYTF.